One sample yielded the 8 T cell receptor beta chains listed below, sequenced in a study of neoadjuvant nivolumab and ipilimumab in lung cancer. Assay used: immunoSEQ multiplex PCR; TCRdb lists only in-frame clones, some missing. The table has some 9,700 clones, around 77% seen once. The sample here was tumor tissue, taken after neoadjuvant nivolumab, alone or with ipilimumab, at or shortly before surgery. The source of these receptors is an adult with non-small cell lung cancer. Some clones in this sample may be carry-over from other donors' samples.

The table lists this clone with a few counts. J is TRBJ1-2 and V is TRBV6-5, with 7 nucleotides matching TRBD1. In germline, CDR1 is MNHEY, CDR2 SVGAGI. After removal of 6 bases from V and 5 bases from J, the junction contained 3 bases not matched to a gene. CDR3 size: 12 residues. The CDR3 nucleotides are TGTGCCAGCAGAATACAGGGGTATGGCTACACCTTC. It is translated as CASRIQGYGYTF.

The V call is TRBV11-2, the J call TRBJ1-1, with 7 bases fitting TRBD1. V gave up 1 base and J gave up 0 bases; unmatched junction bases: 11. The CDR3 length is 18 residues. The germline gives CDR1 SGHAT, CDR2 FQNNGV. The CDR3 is CASSLGGQNFYMNTEAFF. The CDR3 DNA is TGTGCCAGCAGCTTAGGGGGACAGAACTTCTACATGAACACTGAAGCTTTCTTT.

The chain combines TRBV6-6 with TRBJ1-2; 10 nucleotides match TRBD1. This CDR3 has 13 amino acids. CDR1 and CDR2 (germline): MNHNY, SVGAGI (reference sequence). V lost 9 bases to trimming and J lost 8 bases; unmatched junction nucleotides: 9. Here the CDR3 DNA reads TGTGCCAGTGGGACAGGGGTGTCAGGAGGCTACACCTTC. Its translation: CASGTGVSGGYTF.

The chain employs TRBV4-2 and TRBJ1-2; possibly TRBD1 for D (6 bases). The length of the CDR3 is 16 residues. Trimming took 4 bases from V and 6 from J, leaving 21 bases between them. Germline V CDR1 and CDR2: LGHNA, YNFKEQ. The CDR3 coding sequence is TGTGCCAGCAGCCCACGGGGGGCAGGGACGCCCGATGGCTACACCTTC. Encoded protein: CASSPRGAGTPDGYTF.

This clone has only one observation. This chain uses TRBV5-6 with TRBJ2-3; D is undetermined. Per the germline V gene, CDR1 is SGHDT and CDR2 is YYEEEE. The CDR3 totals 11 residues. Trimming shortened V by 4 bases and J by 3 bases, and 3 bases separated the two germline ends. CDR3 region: CASSETDTQYF. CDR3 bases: TGTGCCAGCAGCGAGACAGATACGCAGTATTTT. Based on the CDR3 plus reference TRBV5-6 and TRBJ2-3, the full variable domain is DAGVTQSPTHLIKTRGQQVTLRCSPKSGHDTVSWYQQALGQGPQFIFQYYEEEERQRGNFPDRFSGHQFPNYSSELNVNALLLGDSALYLCASSETDTQYFGPGTRLTVL.

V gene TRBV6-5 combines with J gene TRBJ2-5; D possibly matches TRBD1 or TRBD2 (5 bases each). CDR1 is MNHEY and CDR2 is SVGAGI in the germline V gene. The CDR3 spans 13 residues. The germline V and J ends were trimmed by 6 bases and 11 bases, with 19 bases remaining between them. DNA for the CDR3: TGTGCCAGCAGAGAGACAGCGGCCGCTTCGCAGTACTTC. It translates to CASRETAAASQYF.

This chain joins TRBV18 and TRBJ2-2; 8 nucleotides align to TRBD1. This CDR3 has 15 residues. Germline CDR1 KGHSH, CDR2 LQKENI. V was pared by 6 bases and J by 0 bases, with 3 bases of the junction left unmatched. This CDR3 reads CASSSGGANTGELFF. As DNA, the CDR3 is TGTGCCAGCTCGTCAGGGGGCGCGAACACCGGGGAGCTGTTTTTT.

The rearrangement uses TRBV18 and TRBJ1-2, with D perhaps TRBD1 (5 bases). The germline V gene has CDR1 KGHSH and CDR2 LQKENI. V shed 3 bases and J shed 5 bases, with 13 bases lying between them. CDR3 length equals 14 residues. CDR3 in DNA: TGTGCCAGCTCACCGGAAGGGGACGTTTATGGCTACACCTTC. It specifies CASSPEGDVYGYTF.